These T cell receptor beta chains were read from a single sample in a study of blood T cell repertoires in COVID-19. Sequencing used immunoSEQ multiplex PCR; TCRdb keeps in-frame clones, though not all of them. The sample records about 240,000 clones, roughly 85% being singletons. The sample comprised peripheral blood. Receptor source: a woman aged 18 to 35 with acute or convalescent COVID-19. CDR3s include the opening cysteine and the closing phenylalanine or tryptophan. D genes are given only for firm matches. The listing skips clone size in some rows; elsewhere it reads once, few, many or a size class.

>TRBD1|TRBV5-1|once|TRBJ2-7
CASSPEDRSYEQYF
TGCGCCAGCAGCCCAGAGGACAGGTCCTACGAGCAGTACTTC
>TRBD2|TRBV6-2/TRBV6-3|-|TRBJ2-5
CASSRGTSVKETQYF
TGTGCCAGCAGCCGGGGGACTAGCGTAAAAGAGACCCAGTACTTC
>TRBD2|TRBV7-6|-|TRBJ2-1
CASSQMTSGTPLPSNEQFF
TGTGCCAGCAGCCAGATGACTAGCGGTACCCCGCTCCCCTCCAATGAGCAGTTCTTC
>-|TRBV29-1|-|TRBJ1-2
CSAVEVGGYTF
TGCAGCGCCGTCGAAGTCGGTGGCTACACCTTC
>-|TRBV25-1|few|TRBJ2-5
CASADSLRRQETQYF
TGTGCCAGCGCGGACTCCCTCCGCAGACAAGAGACCCAGTACTTC
>-|TRBV6-5|few|TRBJ1-2
CASSYAGTYGYTF
TGTGCCAGCAGTTACGCAGGAACCTATGGCTACACCTTC
>-|TRBV2|-|TRBJ1-3
CASSVGNTIYF
TGTGCCAGCAGTGTAGGAAACACCATATATTTT
>TRBD2|TRBV6-2/TRBV6-3|-|TRBJ2-7
CASSYPTSGRENYEQYF
TGTGCCAGCAGTTACCCCACTAGCGGGAGGGAAAACTACGAGCAGTACTTC
>TRBD1|TRBV14|once|TRBJ2-7
CASSQRAGGSPYTYEQYF
TGTGCCAGCAGCCAAAGGGCAGGGGGCAGCCCCTATACCTACGAGCAGTACTTC
>-|TRBV4-3|-|TRBJ1-2
CASSPDGGTGLWAGYTF
TGCGCCAGCAGCCCGGACGGGGGAACCGGGCTCTGGGCTGGCTACACCTTC
>TRBD1|TRBV18|-|TRBJ2-7
CASSPGQGLGEQYF
TGTGCCAGCTCACCGGGACAGGGACTTGGCGAGCAGTACTTC
>TRBD1|TRBV7-2|-|TRBJ1-1
CASRPGGGPEAFF
TGTGCCAGCAGACCAGGGGGAGGTCCTGAAGCTTTCTTT
>TRBD1|TRBV28|-|TRBJ1-3
CASSRRQGARGNTIYF
TGTGCCAGCAGCCGTCGACAGGGGGCTAGGGGAAACACCATATATTTT
>-|TRBV19|-|TRBJ1-2
CASTSLDSYGYTF
TGTGCCAGTACCTCCTTGGACAGCTATGGCTACACCTTC
>-|TRBV25-1|-|TRBJ1-4
CASSDRAGKGATNEKLFF
TGTGCCAGCAGTGATCGTGCAGGGAAGGGGGCAACTAATGAAAAACTGTTTTTT
>-|TRBV12-3/TRBV12-4|-|TRBJ2-1
CASSFNNEQFF
TGTGCCAGCAGTTTCAACAATGAGCAGTTCTTC
>TRBD1|TRBV19|-|TRBJ2-3
CATSKGQRTDTQYF
TGTGCCACTAGTAAGGGACAGCGCACAGATACGCAGTATTTT
>TRBD1|TRBV28|-|TRBJ1-1
CASSLGWGRQGLSEAFF
TGTGCCAGCAGTTTAGGATGGGGACGACAGGGTCTTTCTGAAGCTTTCTTT
>-|TRBV7-2|-|TRBJ2-1
CASSGGSSYNEQFF
TGTGCCAGCAGCGGGGGGAGCTCCTACAATGAGCAGTTCTTC
>TRBD1|TRBV5-1|-|TRBJ2-1
CASSFGQGGYNEQFF
TGCGCCAGCAGCTTCGGACAGGGGGGCTACAATGAGCAGTTCTTC
>TRBD1|TRBV25-1|few|TRBJ2-7
CASSEYPPGQDYYEQYF
TGTGCCAGCAGTGAGTATCCCCCGGGACAGGACTACTACGAGCAGTACTTC
>-|TRBV4-3|-|TRBJ2-1
CASSLTPYNEQFF
TGCGCCAGCAGCCTCACTCCCTACAATGAGCAGTTCTTC
>-|TRBV9|-|TRBJ2-7
CASSGNMGNSYEQYF
TGTGCCAGCAGCGGAAACATGGGCAACTCCTACGAGCAGTACTTC
>-|TRBV7-9|-|TRBJ1-5
CASSLGDTQNQPQHF
TGTGCCAGCAGCTTAGGGGACACGCAGAATCAGCCCCAGCATTTT
>TRBD2|TRBV30|-|TRBJ2-7
CAWSPGLAGVYEQYF
TGTGCCTGGAGTCCTGGACTAGCGGGAGTCTACGAGCAGTACTTC